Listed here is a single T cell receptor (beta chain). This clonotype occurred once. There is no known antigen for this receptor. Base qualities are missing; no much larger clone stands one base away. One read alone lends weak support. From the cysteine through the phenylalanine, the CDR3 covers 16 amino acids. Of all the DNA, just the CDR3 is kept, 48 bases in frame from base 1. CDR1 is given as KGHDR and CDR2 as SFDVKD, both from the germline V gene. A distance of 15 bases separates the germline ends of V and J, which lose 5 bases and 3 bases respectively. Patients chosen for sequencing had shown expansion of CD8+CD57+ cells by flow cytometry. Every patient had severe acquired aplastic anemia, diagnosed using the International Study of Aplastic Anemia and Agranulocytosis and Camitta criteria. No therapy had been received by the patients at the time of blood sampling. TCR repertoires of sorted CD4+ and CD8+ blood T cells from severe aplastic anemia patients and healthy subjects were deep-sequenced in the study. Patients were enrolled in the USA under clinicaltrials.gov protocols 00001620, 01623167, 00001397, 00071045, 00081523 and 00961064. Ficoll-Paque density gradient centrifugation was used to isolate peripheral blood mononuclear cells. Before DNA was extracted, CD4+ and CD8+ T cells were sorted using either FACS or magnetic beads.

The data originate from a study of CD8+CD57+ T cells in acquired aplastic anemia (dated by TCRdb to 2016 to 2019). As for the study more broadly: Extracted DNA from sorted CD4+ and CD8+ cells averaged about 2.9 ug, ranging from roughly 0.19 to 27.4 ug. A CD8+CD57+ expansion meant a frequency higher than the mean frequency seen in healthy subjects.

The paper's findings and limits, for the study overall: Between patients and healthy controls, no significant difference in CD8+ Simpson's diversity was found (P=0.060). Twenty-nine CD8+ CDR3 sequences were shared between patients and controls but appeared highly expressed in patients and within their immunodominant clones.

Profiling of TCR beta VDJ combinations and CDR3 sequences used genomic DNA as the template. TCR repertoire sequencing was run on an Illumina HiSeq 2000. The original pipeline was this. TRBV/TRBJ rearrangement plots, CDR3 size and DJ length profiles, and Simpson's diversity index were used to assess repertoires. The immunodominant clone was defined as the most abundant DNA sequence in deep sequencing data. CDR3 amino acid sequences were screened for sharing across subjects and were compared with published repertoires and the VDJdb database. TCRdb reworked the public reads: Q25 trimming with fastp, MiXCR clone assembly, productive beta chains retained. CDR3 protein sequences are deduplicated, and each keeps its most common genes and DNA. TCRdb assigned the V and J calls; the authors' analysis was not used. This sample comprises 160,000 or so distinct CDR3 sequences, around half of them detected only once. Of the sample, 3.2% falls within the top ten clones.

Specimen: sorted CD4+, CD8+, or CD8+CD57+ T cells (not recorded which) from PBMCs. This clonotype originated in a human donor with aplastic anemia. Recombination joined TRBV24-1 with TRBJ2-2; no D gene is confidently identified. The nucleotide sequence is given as TGTGCCACCAGTGCTAGTAGTCAGCGCCACACCGGGGAGCTGTTTTTT. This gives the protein CATSASSQRHTGELFF.